This entry lists 19 T cell receptor beta chains sequenced from one sample in a study of blood T cell repertoires in COVID-19. The protocol was immunoSEQ multiplex PCR, while the TCRdb copy is restricted to in-frame clones and leaves out a portion. Among 60,000 to 90,000 clones listed, 65% to 85% were seen once. Sequences were obtained from peripheral blood. These receptors were obtained from a man in his sixties with active or convalescent COVID-19.

The J gene is TRBJ1-6, the V gene TRBV3-1 (or the pseudogene TRBV3-2); perhaps TRBD1 as D (5 bases). Germline values: CDR1 LGHDT, CDR2 YNNKEL (reference sequence). This CDR3 is built from 15 residues. V was clipped by 0 bases and J by 9 bases, with 12 bases between them. The CDR3 loop is CASSQDAGGGSPLHF. CDR3 coding DNA: TGTGCCAGCAGCCAAGATGCGGGGGGAGGTTCACCCCTCCACTTT.

The chain uses TRBV19 and TRBJ2-1; 11 bases map to TRBD2. Germline CDR1 LNHDA, CDR2 SQIVND (reference sequence). Germline trimming cut 2 bases from V and 0 bases from J; bases unmatched to any gene: 3. CDR3 length equals 17 residues. The CDR3 DNA is TGTGCCAGTAGTATATCTAGCGGGGGGTACTCCTACAATGAGCAGTTCTTC. Protein: CASSISSGGYSYNEQFF.

This chain uses TRBV6-2 or TRBV6-3 with TRBJ1-2, with D uncertain. CDR3 length: 15 residues. The germline gives CDR1 MNHEY, CDR2 SVGEGT. The V gene lost 6 bases and the J gene lost 6 bases, with 20 bases spanning the gap. The chain's CDR3 is CASSPREGPLDGYTF. The CDR3 DNA follows: TGTGCCAGCAGCCCCCGTGAAGGGCCACTAGATGGCTACACCTTC.

The chain has TRBV6-5 and TRBJ2-2; D possibly corresponds to TRBD1 (5 bases). The CDR3 consists of 14 residues. Trimming removed 11 bases at V and 5 bases at J, with 18 bases between. Germline values: CDR1 MNHEY, CDR2 SVGAGI. CDR3 DNA sequence: TGTGCCCTGGGGCGCGCGACGGAGACCGGGGAGCTGTTTTTT. Its protein product is CALGRATETGELFF.

The gene calls are TRBV12-5 and TRBJ1-5, with D possibly TRBD1 on 5 matching bases. Germline CDR1 is LGHNT and CDR2 is FRNRAP. The CDR3 runs 15 residues. V gave up 5 bases and J gave up 4 bases, with 15 bases separating them. The CDR3 here is CASGNRDGRNQPQHF. The CDR3 coding sequence is TGTGCTAGTGGTAACCGGGACGGGAGGAATCAGCCCCAGCATTTT. Filled out from reference TRBV12-5 and TRBJ1-5, the complete variable domain reads DARVTQTPRHKVTEMGQEVTMRCQPILGHNTVFWYRQTMMQGLELLAYFRNRAPLDDSGMPKDRFSAEMPDATLATLKIQPSEPRDSAVYFCASGNRDGRNQPQHFGDGTRLSIL.

The chain has TRBV29-1 and TRBJ2-5; 14 bases agree with TRBD2. Germline values: CDR1 SQVTM, CDR2 ANQGSEA. CDR3 length equals 15 residues. With 4 bases clipped from V and 5 bases from J, the junction kept 6 bases outside the gene matches. CDR3 protein: CSVARLAGGQETQYF. The CDR3 bases are TGCAGCGTTGCCCGACTAGCGGGGGGGCAGGAGACCCAGTACTTC.

The chain links TRBV7-9 to TRBJ1-5; TRBD1 matches 9 bases. The V gene end was trimmed by 5 bases and the J gene end by 2 bases; junction bases not matched to a gene: 7. Germline assignment: CDR1 SEHNR and CDR2 FQNEAQ (reference sequence). There are 16 residues in the CDR3. The CDR3 loop is CASSPWTGAGNQPQHF. Written as DNA, the CDR3 is TGTGCCAGCAGCCCATGGACAGGGGCAGGCAATCAGCCCCAGCATTTT.

The chain carries TRBV18 and TRBJ1-1; TRBD1 agrees at 8 bases. Germline CDR1 reads KGHSH; CDR2 reads LQKENI. With 3 bases clipped from V and 4 bases from J, the junction kept 4 bases outside the gene matches. The CDR3 has 14 amino acids. The CDR3 sequence is CASSPDRGSTEAFF. CDR3 DNA: TGTGCCAGCTCACCTGACAGGGGTTCCACTGAAGCTTTCTTT.

This rearrangement joins TRBV7-9 to TRBJ2-3; a weak D match, TRBD2 (5 bases). Deletions cut 5 bases from V and 1 base from J, with 16 bases between. The germline V gene encodes CDR1 SEHNR and CDR2 FQNEAQ (reference sequence). The length of the CDR3 is 16 residues. The CDR3 DNA reads as TGTGCCAGCAGCCCCAAATGGATTAGCGGCACAGATACGCAGTATTTT. It specifies CASSPKWISGTDTQYF.

V is TRBV5-6 and J is TRBJ2-1; a weak D match, TRBD1 (5 bases). Germline CDR1 reads SGHDT; CDR2 reads YYEEEE. The CDR3 sequence is 15 residues long. The ends were cut back, 2 bases at V and 4 bases at J, with 13 bases in the middle. As DNA, the CDR3 is TGTGCCAGCAGCTTAGGAGACAGAGGATACAATGAGCAGTTCTTC. Translation: CASSLGDRGYNEQFF.

The gene calls are TRBV7-2 and TRBJ1-2, with D possibly being TRBD1 (5 bases). Trimming left V 1 base short and J 6 bases short, with 9 bases between. In germline, CDR1 is SGHTA, CDR2 FQGNSA. The length of the CDR3 is 13 residues. CDR3 in DNA: TGTGCCAGCAGCTTAGAAAGGGGTAATGGCTACACCTTC. Its translation: CASSLERGNGYTF.

V gene TRBV13 combines with J gene TRBJ1-5; D is ambiguous. Per the germline V gene, CDR1 is PRHDT and CDR2 is FYEKMQ (reference sequence). V gave up 0 bases and J gave up 6 bases, with 3 bases separating them. This CDR3 is 12 amino acids long. The CDR3 spells CASSLGRQPQHF. The CDR3, as DNA: TGTGCCAGCAGCTTAGGCCGTCAGCCCCAGCATTTT.

The chain has TRBV6-5 and TRBJ1-2, with TRBD1 matching over 9 bases. With 5 bases clipped from V and 4 bases from J, the junction kept 8 bases outside the gene matches. Looked up from germline, CDR1 is MNHEY and CDR2 is SVGAGI. CDR3 length: 15 amino acids. CDR3 protein: CASSPPGGQGYGYTF. In DNA, the CDR3 is TGTGCCAGCAGTCCCCCCGGGGGACAGGGCTATGGCTACACCTTC.

This clone was picked up a small number of times. The chain links TRBV4-2 to TRBJ2-6; weak D call: TRBD1 (5 bases). The CDR3 runs to 16 residues. Germline V lookup: CDR1 LGHNA, CDR2 YNFKEQ. V was pared by 0 bases and J by 0 bases, with 6 bases between. Written as DNA, the CDR3 is TGTGCCAGCAGCCAAGAAGACAGCTCTGGGGCCAACGTCCTGACTTTC. It encodes CASSQEDSSGANVLTF.

This chain joins TRBV5-3 and TRBJ2-5; TRBD1 aligns across 7 bases. TRBV5-3 belongs to the ORF category, with a function that is uncertain. CDR3 length equals 11 residues. The V gene end was trimmed by 7 bases and the J gene end by 12 bases; junction bases not matched to a gene: 9. The CDR3 DNA reads TGTGCCAGATTCACTGTGGGGACAGAGTACTTC. It encodes CARFTVGTEYF.

The chain uses TRBV28 and TRBJ2-2, with a tentative D call TRBD1 (5 bases). The germline V and J ends were trimmed by 6 bases and 1 base, with 9 bases remaining between them. Germline CDR1 is MDHEN and CDR2 is SYDVKM. The CDR3 has 14 amino acids. This CDR3 reads CASRSGQNTGELFF. The CDR3 nucleotides read TGTGCCAGCAGAAGTGGACAGAACACCGGGGAGCTGTTTTTT.

The chain combines TRBV2 with TRBJ2-2; D gene unclear. Germline loops: CDR1 SNHLY, CDR2 FYNNEI. With 6 bases removed from V and 3 bases from J, the gap between germline ends came to 5 bases. There are 12 residues in the CDR3. This chain's CDR3 is CASRGHTGELFF. The CDR3 nucleotides read TGTGCCAGCAGGGGCCACACCGGGGAGCTGTTTTTT.

The chain carries TRBV7-9 and TRBJ2-1; D may be TRBD1 (5 bases). V lost 2 bases, J lost 6 bases, and 11 bases lay in between. This CDR3 region has 14 residues. CDR1 and CDR2 from the germline V gene are SEHNR and FQNEAQ (reference sequence). The CDR3 region has the DNA TGTGCCAGCAGCTTAACATTGGGGCTCAATGAGCAGTTCTTC. Its protein is CASSLTLGLNEQFF.

This clone was seen a few times. The chain carries TRBV19 and TRBJ2-7, with D hard to call. The germline V and J ends were trimmed by 4 bases and 4 bases, with 11 bases remaining between them. CDR3 length equals 13 residues. In germline, CDR1 is LNHDA, CDR2 SQIVND (reference sequence). As DNA, the CDR3 is TGTGCCAGTAGTACCCCCCACAGTTACGAGCAGTACTTC. Its protein is CASSTPHSYEQYF.